These 2 T cell receptor beta chains were sequenced from one sample in a study of T cell responses to AZD1222 COVID-19 vaccine. TCRdb's copy holds only in-frame clones and misses some; the assay was immunoSEQ multiplex PCR. This table has about 140,000 clones, 90% to 95% appearing once. The sample was peripheral blood, taken 28 days after the second AZD1222 dose. These receptors came from an adult who received the AZD1222 COVID-19 vaccine.

The rearrangement uses TRBV5-1 and TRBJ1-1; TRBD1 is a possible D gene (5 bases). Trimming took 3 bases from V and 0 from J, leaving 9 bases between them. Germline loops: CDR1 SGHRS, CDR2 YFSETQ. The CDR3 extends over 14 amino acids. CDR3 sequence: CASSWGNLNTEAFF. CDR3 sequence (DNA): TGCGCCAGCAGCTGGGGCAATTTGAACACTGAAGCTTTCTTT.

The chain recombines TRBV2 with TRBJ1-5, with D possibly TRBD1 on 5 matching bases. V was trimmed by 6 bases and J by 5 bases, leaving 14 bases between them. Germline V CDR1 and CDR2: SNHLY, FYNNEI. This CDR3 has 14 residues. The CDR3 bases are TGTGCCAGCAGCGCAACAGGAGGTGATCAGCCCCAGCATTTT. Its protein product is CASSATGGDQPQHF.